This T cell receptor beta chain was captured by sequencing in a study of T cells in Graves' hyperthyroidism and ophthalmopathy. Template material for amplifying TCR beta CDR3 regions consisted of RNA transcripts. During a first-round RT-PCR of the TCR CDR3, the HTBI primer set was used. TCRdb redid the calling of the multiplex PCR reads with MiXCR, one entry per CDR3 protein. The table shows roughly 500,000 distinct CDR3 sequences, with roughly 15% occurring only once. Sequencing input: blood. The source of this sequence is a woman in her 30s with Graves' ophthalmopathy.

CDR3 in amino acids: CASSRFAGGPYNEQFF. The CDR3 DNA is TGTGCCAGCAGCCGCTTCGCGGGAGGACCCTACAATGAGCAGTTCTTC. The chain combines TRBV11-2 with TRBJ2-1, with 8 bases lining up with TRBD2. V lost 5 bases and J lost 2; bases outside the gene matches: 8. The CDR3 has 16 amino acids. Germline V CDR1 and CDR2: SGHAT, FQNNGV.